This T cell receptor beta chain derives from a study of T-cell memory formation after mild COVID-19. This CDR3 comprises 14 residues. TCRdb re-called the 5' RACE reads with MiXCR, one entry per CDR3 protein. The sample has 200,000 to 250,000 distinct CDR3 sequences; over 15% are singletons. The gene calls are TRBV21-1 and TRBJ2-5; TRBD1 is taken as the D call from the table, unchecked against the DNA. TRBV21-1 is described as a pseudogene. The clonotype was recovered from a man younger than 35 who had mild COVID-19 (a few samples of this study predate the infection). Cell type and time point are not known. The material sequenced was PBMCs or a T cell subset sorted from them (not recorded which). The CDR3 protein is CASTKQTGRETQYF. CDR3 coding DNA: TGTGCCAGTACCAAACAAACAGGGCGGGAGACCCAGTACTTC.